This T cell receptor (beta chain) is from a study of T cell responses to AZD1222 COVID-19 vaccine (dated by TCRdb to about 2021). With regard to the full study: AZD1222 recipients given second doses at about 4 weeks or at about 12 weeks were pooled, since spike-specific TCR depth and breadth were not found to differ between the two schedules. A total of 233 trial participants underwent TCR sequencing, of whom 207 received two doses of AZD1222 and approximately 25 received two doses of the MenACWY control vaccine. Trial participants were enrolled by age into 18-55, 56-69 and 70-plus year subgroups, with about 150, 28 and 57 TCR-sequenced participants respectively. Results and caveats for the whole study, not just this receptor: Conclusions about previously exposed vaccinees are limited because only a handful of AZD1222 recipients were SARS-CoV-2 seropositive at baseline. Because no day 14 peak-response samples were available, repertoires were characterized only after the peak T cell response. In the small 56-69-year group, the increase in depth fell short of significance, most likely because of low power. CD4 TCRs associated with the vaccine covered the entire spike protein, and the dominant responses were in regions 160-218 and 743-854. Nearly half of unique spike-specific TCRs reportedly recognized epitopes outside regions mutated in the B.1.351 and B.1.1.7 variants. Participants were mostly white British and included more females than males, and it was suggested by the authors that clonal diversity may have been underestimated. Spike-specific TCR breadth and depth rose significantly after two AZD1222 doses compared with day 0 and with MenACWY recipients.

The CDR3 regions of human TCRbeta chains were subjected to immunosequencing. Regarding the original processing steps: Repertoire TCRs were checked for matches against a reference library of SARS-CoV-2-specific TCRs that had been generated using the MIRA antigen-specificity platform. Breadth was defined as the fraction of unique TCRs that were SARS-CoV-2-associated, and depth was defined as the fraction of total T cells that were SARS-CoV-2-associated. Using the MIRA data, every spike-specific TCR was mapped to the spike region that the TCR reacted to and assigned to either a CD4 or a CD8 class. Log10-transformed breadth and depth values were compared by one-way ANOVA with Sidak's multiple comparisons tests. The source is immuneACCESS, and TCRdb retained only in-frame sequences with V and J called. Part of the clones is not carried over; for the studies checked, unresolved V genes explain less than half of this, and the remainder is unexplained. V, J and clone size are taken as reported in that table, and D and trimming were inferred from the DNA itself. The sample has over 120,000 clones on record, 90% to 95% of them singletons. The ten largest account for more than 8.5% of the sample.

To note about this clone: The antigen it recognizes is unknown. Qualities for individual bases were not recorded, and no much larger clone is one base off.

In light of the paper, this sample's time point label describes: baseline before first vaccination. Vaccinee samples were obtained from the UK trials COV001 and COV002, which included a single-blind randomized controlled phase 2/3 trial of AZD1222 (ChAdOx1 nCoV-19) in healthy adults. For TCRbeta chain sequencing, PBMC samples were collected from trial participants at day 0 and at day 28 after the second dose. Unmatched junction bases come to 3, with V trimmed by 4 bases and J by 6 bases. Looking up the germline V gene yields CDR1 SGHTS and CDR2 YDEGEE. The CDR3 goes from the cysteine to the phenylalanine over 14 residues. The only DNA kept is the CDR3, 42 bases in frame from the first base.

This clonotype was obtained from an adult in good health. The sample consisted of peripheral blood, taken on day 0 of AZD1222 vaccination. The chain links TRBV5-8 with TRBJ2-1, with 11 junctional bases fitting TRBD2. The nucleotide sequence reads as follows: TGTGCCAGCAGCCGCGGACTAGCGGGCAATGAGCAGTTCTTC. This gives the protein CASSRGLAGNEQFF.